Following are 22 T cell receptor beta chains from one sample sequenced in a study of T cells of healthy individuals. TCRdb re-derived calls from the 5' RACE reads in MiXCR, one entry per CDR3 protein. The sample lists some 41,000 distinct CDR3 sequences; 4% to 5% were seen once. These TCRs come from a human donor in good health.

This clonotype appeared many times. The chain employs TRBV20-1 and TRBJ2-7, with TRBD1 matching over 8 bases. From germline, CDR1 is DFQATT and CDR2 SNEGSKA (reference sequence). V lost 3 bases to trimming and J lost 6 bases; unmatched junction nucleotides: 10. This CDR3 region has 14 residues. In DNA form, the CDR3 reads TGCAGTGCTAGCGGACAGGGATTCGTAGGCGAGCAGTACTTC. Translated: CSASGQGFVGEQYF.

This clonotype appeared many times. This chain joins TRBV13 and TRBJ2-5, with 9 bases fitting TRBD2. The CDR3 runs to 17 residues. J was trimmed by 2 bases and V by 5 bases; bases with no gene match: 12. The germline gives CDR1 PRHDT, CDR2 FYEKMQ (reference sequence). The CDR3 here is CASSPPRGGSEQETQYF. The CDR3 nucleotides are TGTGCCAGCAGCCCCCCGCGGGGGGGCAGTGAGCAAGAGACCCAGTACTTC.

This clonotype was detected many times. This chain's CDR3 is CASSPHWREGPDTYNEQFF. The CDR3 coding sequence is TGTGCCAGCAGTCCCCACTGGCGGGAGGGCCCAGACACCTACAATGAGCAGTTCTTC. The rearrangement joins TRBV12-3 or TRBV12-4 to TRBJ2-1; 9 positions agree with TRBD2. The CDR3 loop spans 19 amino acids. Trimming took 5 bases from V and 2 from J; bases not matched to a gene: 16.

At least ten counts were recorded for this clonotype. V usage is TRBV20-1 and J usage is TRBJ2-5; 8 nucleotides match TRBD2. Trimming took 3 bases from V and 5 from J; bases not matched to a gene: 8. This CDR3 region has 14 residues. Germline V gene lookup returns CDR1 DFQATT and CDR2 SNEGSKA (reference sequence). DNA for the CDR3: TGCAGTGCTAGGGACGGGAGGGCACAGGAGACCCAGTACTTC. Residues: CSARDGRAQETQYF.

This clonotype was counted ten times or more. V usage is TRBV7-2 and J usage is TRBJ2-3, with 8 bases fitting TRBD2. V gave up 1 base and J gave up 0 bases; unmatched junction bases: 6. The CDR3 has 17 amino acids. In germline, CDR1 is SGHTA, CDR2 FQGNSA. CDR3 loop: CASSLVSGRSSTDTQYF. The CDR3 DNA reads TGTGCCAGCAGCTTAGTCAGCGGGAGATCTAGCACAGATACGCAGTATTTT.

J is TRBJ1-2 and V is TRBV4-1; tentative D call: TRBD1 (6 bases). The CDR3 runs 15 residues. Germline CDR1 reads MGHRA; CDR2 reads YSYEKL. The V gene lost 4 bases and the J gene lost 7 bases, with 19 bases spanning the gap. For the CDR3, the DNA is TGCGCCAGCAGCCCTCTGGGAGGGGGGGTACCTGGCTACACCTTC. It is translated as CASSPLGGGVPGYTF.

This clonotype was recorded at least ten times. J is TRBJ2-7 and V is TRBV11-2; 12 bases match TRBD2. Germline V gene data show CDR1 as SGHAT and CDR2 as FQNNGV. V dropped 4 bases and J dropped 7; count of bases not matched to a gene: 8. This CDR3 is 15 amino acids long. In DNA, the CDR3 is TGTGCCAGCAGCTCCTCTAGCGGGGGGGCTGTGGAGCAGTACTTC. As protein: CASSSSSGGAVEQYF.

At least ten counts were recorded for this clonotype. The V gene is TRBV9, the J gene TRBJ2-7; no firm D call. The CDR3 runs 13 residues. V lost 4 bases to trimming and J lost 0 bases, with 8 bases between them. Germline CDR1 is SGDLS and CDR2 is YYNGEE. CDR3 nucleotide sequence: TGTGCCAGCAGCACCGGAAGCTCCTACGAGCAGTACTTC. Translated, it gives CASSTGSSYEQYF.

This clonotype was observed at least ten times. The J gene is TRBJ2-1, the V gene TRBV21-1; TRBD2, the table's D call, was not compared with the DNA. TRBV21-1 is reported as a pseudogene. The CDR3 covers 15 residues. CDR3 DNA sequence: TGTGCCAGCAGCAGGGGGACTAGCGGCTACAATGAGCAGTTCTTC. It codes for CASSRGTSGYNEQFF.

This clonotype was counted at least ten times. The chain carries TRBV6-1 and TRBJ2-3, with 8 nucleotides matching TRBD2. The CDR3 spans 14 residues. Germline loops: CDR1 MNHNS, CDR2 SASEGT. The V segment lost 7 bases and the J segment 4 bases; nucleotides outside the gene matches: 7. The CDR3 DNA reads TGTGCCAGCAATAACGGGGGGGCCTCAGATACGCAGTATTTT. Protein: CASNNGGASDTQYF.

This clonotype was seen repeatedly, ten times or more. This chain uses TRBV12-3 or TRBV12-4 with TRBJ2-7, with TRBD2 identical over 7 bases. The J segment lost 6 bases and the V segment lost 7 bases, leaving 12 bases of the junction unmatched. The CDR3 is 14 residues long. The CDR3 loop reads CASISGGGRSEQYF. The CDR3 DNA follows: TGTGCCAGCATCTCCGGGGGAGGGCGGAGCGAGCAGTACTTC.

This clonotype was seen repeatedly, ten times or more. The chain combines TRBV10-3 with TRBJ2-6; D tentatively reads TRBD1 or TRBD2 (5 bases each). From germline, CDR1 is ENHRY and CDR2 SYGVKD. Trimming shortened V by 4 bases and J by 4 bases, and 17 bases separated the two germline ends. The CDR3 consists of 17 residues. The CDR3 region has the DNA TGTGCCATCAGTGGGGACCCGAAACCCTCGGGGGCCAACGTCCTGACTTTC. Translated, it gives CAISGDPKPSGANVLTF.

The table lists this clonotype with many counts. The chain couples TRBV28 to TRBJ2-5, with 13 bases matching TRBD2. CDR3 size: 21 residues. Germline-derived CDR1 and CDR2 are MDHEN and SYDVKM. V shed 3 bases, J shed 5 bases, and the junction held 21 bases outside the gene matches. The CDR3 nucleotides read TGTGCCAGCAGTTTGAGGGTAGTGCGTTTCACTAGCGGGGGGGCTTCGGAGACCCAGTACTTC. Translation gives CASSLRVVRFTSGGASETQYF.

This clonotype was seen at least ten times. V gene TRBV10-2 combines with J gene TRBJ2-1; D is undetermined. Germline V gives CDR1 WSHSY, CDR2 SAAADI. The CDR3 length is 12 residues. V was cut by 2 bases and J by 8 bases, with 7 bases left in between. This CDR3 reads CASSEIVDEQFF. CDR3 nucleotide sequence: TGCGCCAGCAGTGAGATAGTGGATGAGCAGTTCTTC.

This clonotype was picked up many times. The rearrangement joins TRBV11-2 to TRBJ2-4, with 10 bases lining up with TRBD2. The CDR3 has 16 amino acids. CDR1 and CDR2 (germline): SGHAT, FQNNGV. V gave up 7 bases and J gave up 0 bases; unmatched junction bases: 6. The CDR3 sequence is CASTWTSGLAKNIQYF. The CDR3, as DNA: TGTGCCAGCACCTGGACTAGCGGACTAGCCAAAAACATTCAGTACTTC.

In its sample, this clonotype was seen many times. J is TRBJ2-5 and V is TRBV12-3 or TRBV12-4; no clear D gene. The V end was cut by 5 bases, the J end by 3 bases, with 13 bases between. The CDR3 covers 14 residues. The CDR3 here is CASSLLAGEETQYF. The CDR3 coding sequence is TGTGCCAGCAGTCTCCTTGCAGGAGAAGAGACCCAGTACTTC.

This clonotype occurred many times. The V call is TRBV29-1, the J call TRBJ2-7; D is perhaps TRBD1 (5 bases). Germline values: CDR1 SQVTM, CDR2 ANQGSEA. Trimming removed 7 bases at V and 4 bases at J, with 23 bases between. CDR3 length equals 15 residues. The CDR3 here is CSEIRRWTSNYEQYF. CDR3 DNA: TGCAGCGAGATCCGCCGCTGGACATCCAATTACGAGCAGTACTTC.

V is TRBV5-1 and J is TRBJ1-2; 9 nucleotides align to TRBD1. Germline CDR1 reads SGHRS; CDR2 reads YFSETQ. The length of the CDR3 is 15 residues. V was pared by 0 bases and J by 2 bases, with 2 bases of the junction left unmatched. CDR3 sequence: CASSLGDRDNYGYTF. CDR3 DNA sequence: TGCGCCAGCAGCTTGGGGGACAGGGACAACTATGGCTACACCTTC. The whole variable domain, filled in from reference TRBV5-1 and TRBJ1-2, reads KAGVTQTPRYLIKTRGQQVTLSCSPISGHRSVSWYQQTPGQGLQFLFEYFSETQRNKGNFPGRFSGRQFSNSRSEMNVSTLELGDSALYLCASSLGDRDNYGYTFGSGTRLTVV.

This clonotype was counted ten times or more. This chain joins TRBV7-6 and TRBJ1-5; perhaps TRBD1 as D (6 bases). The germline CDR1 and CDR2 sequences are SGHVS and FNYEAQ. With 2 bases removed from V and 4 bases from J, the gap between germline ends came to 18 bases. This CDR3 has 17 amino acids. CDR3 nucleotide sequence: TGTGCCAGCAGCTTAAGAGCGGGGGCCGGGGGGAATCAGCCCCAGCATTTT. Amino acid sequence: CASSLRAGAGGNQPQHF.

This clonotype was counted ten times or more. The V and J genes are TRBV20-1 and TRBJ2-4; 8 bases are a match to TRBD2. V gave up 6 bases and J gave up 8 bases; unmatched junction bases: 15. This CDR3 is built from 15 residues. CDR1 is DFQATT and CDR2 is SNEGSKA in the germline V gene (reference sequence). The CDR3 region is CSAGGAGATGDIQYF. In DNA, the CDR3 is TGCAGTGCGGGGGGAGCGGGGGCGACGGGTGACATTCAGTACTTC.

This clonotype was seen repeatedly, ten times or more. The chain's CDR3 is CASSFAGIEQYF. The CDR3 DNA follows: TGTGCCAGCAGTTTCGCAGGGATCGAGCAGTACTTC. The chain joins TRBV12-3 or TRBV12-4 to TRBJ2-7; a weak D match, TRBD1 (5 bases). The germline V and J ends were trimmed by 3 bases and 6 bases, with 9 bases remaining between them. This CDR3 contains 12 residues.

This sequence joins TRBV30 and TRBJ1-6, with TRBD1 matching 7 bases. CDR3 length equals 14 residues. Germline V gives CDR1 GTSNPN, CDR2 SVGIG (reference sequence). V lost 3 bases and J lost 6; bases outside the gene matches: 5. In DNA, the CDR3 is TGTGCCTGGAGAAACCCAGGGGGTAATTCACCCCTCCACTTT. Amino acid sequence: CAWRNPGGNSPLHF. Full variable domain (rest looked up from reference TRBV30 and TRBJ1-6): SQTIHQWPATLVQPVGSPLSLECTVEGTSNPNLYWYRQAAGRGLQLLFYSVGIGQISSEVPQNLSASRPQDRQFILSSKKLLLSDSGFYLCAWRNPGGNSPLHFGNGTRLTVT.